The 6 T cell receptor beta chains below come from one sample, sequenced in a study of Ad26.COV2.S vaccination and SARS-CoV-2 variants (TCRdb year 2021). The label giving this sample's time point can be read as: individuals recovered from natural SARS-CoV-2 infection. The library was prepared using the immunoSEQ multiplex PCR assay. Entries here come from immuneACCESS through TCRdb and include only in-frame sequences with V and J called. Some clones fail to appear in such tables; in the studies checked, an unresolved V gene covers under half of the shortfall, and the cause of the remainder is unknown. This sample comprises 85,000 to 95,000 clones, 82% of them detected only once. Of the sample, more than 15% is held by the ten largest clones. The source was peripheral blood, collected after recovery from COVID-19. Receptors originate from a human donor who had recovered from COVID-19.

The chain is built from TRBV29-1 and TRBJ2-7; D unresolved. The germline V and J ends were trimmed by 7 bases and 3 bases, with 10 bases remaining between them. There are 11 residues in the CDR3. Germline CDR1 is SQVTM and CDR2 is ANQGSEA. The CDR3 protein is CSASEGYEQYF. The CDR3 DNA reads as TGCAGCGCCTCCGAAGGCTACGAGCAGTACTTC.

The chain uses TRBV5-1 and TRBJ1-6; the D is unclear. V lost 0 bases, J lost 2 bases, and 6 bases lay in between. Germline lookup yields CDR1 SGHRS and CDR2 YFSETQ. CDR3 length: 15 amino acids. CDR3 sequence reads: CASSLDWTYNSPLHF. CDR3 in DNA: TGCGCCAGCAGCTTGGACTGGACCTATAATTCACCCCTCCACTTT. The whole variable domain, remainder taken from reference TRBV5-1 and TRBJ1-6, is KAGVTQTPRYLIKTRGQQVTLSCSPISGHRSVSWYQQTPGQGLQFLFEYFSETQRNKGNFPGRFSGRQFSNSRSEMNVSTLELGDSALYLCASSLDWTYNSPLHFGNGTRLTVT.

This clone was detected only a few times. The chain is built from TRBV7-9 and TRBJ1-4; TRBD1 matches at 7 bases. The CDR3 loop spans 15 amino acids. The germline CDR1 and CDR2 sequences are SEHNR and FQNEAQ (reference sequence). With 7 bases clipped from V and 8 bases from J, the junction kept 13 bases outside the gene matches. The CDR3 loop reads CASTKSQTGPEKLFF. The CDR3 DNA follows: TGTGCCAGCACCAAAAGTCAGACAGGGCCGGAAAAACTGTTTTTT.

The chain has TRBV11-2 and TRBJ2-7, with D unclear. Trimming shortened V by 0 bases and J by 4 bases, and 7 bases separated the two germline ends. The CDR3 runs to 13 residues. CDR1 SGHAT and CDR2 FQNNGV come from the germline V gene. This CDR3 is CASSLDVAYEQYF. DNA for the CDR3: TGTGCCAGCAGCTTAGACGTAGCATACGAGCAGTACTTC.

The chain joins TRBV6-2 or TRBV6-3 to TRBJ2-7, with TRBD2 matching over 13 bases. Germline V lookup: CDR1 MNHEY, CDR2 SVGEGT. V was pared by 6 bases and J by 1 base, with 6 bases of the junction left unmatched. This CDR3 has 16 amino acids. The CDR3 is CASSPRLAGGSYEQYF. CDR3 bases: TGTGCCAGCAGCCCTAGACTAGCGGGAGGATCCTACGAGCAGTACTTC.

As concerns this clone: This sequence may be a read error, since a much larger clone differs from it by one base. V gene TRBV5-1 combines with J gene TRBJ1-5; TRBD1 is a possible D gene (5 bases). CDR3 length equals 13 residues. Looked up from germline, CDR1 is SGHRS and CDR2 is YFSETQ. CDR3 sequence: CVSSLEGDRPQHF. CDR3 coding DNA: TGCGTCAGCAGCTTGGAAGGTGACAGGCCCCAGCATTTT.